What follows are 18 T cell receptor beta chains derived from one specimen sequenced in a study of shared clonotypes between healthy human individuals. Naive CD8 cells, CD45RO-negative and positively selected for CCR7, excluded terminally differentiated effector memory CD45RA+ cells. The data were produced by immunoSEQ multiplex PCR, yet TCRdb's version contains in-frame clones alone and is incomplete. The sample consists of about 610,000 clones, around 96% of them appearing once. The specimen was naive CD8+ T cells sorted from blood. These TCRs come from a young woman in good health.

The chain combines TRBV25-1 with TRBJ2-5; maybe TRBD2 (6 bases). CDR1 MGHDK and CDR2 SYGVNS come from the germline V gene. V lost 4 bases to trimming and J lost 2 bases, with 20 bases between them. CDR3 length: 17 residues. In nucleotides, the CDR3 is TGTGCCAGCAGTGTCGGATCGTGGGGAGGAGGGCAAGAGACCCAGTACTTC. Translated: CASSVGSWGGGQETQYF.

The gene calls are TRBV7-9 and TRBJ2-3, with TRBD1 matching over 9 bases. This CDR3 is built from 18 residues. Germline V gene sequence: CDR1 SEHNR, CDR2 FQNEAQ (reference sequence). V was pared by 5 bases and J by 2 bases, with 14 bases of the junction left unmatched. This CDR3 is CASSTTLRDRAITDTQYF. CDR3 DNA sequence: TGTGCCAGCAGCACTACGCTCCGGGACAGGGCTATCACAGATACGCAGTATTTT. Supplemented by reference TRBV7-9 and TRBJ2-3, the full variable domain reads DTGVSQNPRHKITKRGQNVTFRCDPISEHNRLYWYRQTLGQGPEFLTYFQNEAQLEKSRLLSDRFSAERPKGSFSTLEIQRTEQGDSAMYLCASSTTLRDRAITDTQYFGPGTRLTVL.

The chain couples TRBV28 to TRBJ1-5; D gene unclear. V lost 6 bases to trimming and J lost 4 bases, with 13 bases between them. CDR3 size: 14 residues. Germline lookup yields CDR1 MDHEN and CDR2 SYDVKM. The CDR3 loop is CASRIGLENQPQHF. CDR3 nucleotide sequence: TGTGCCAGCAGGATAGGGCTAGAAAATCAGCCCCAGCATTTT.

This chain connects TRBV27 to TRBJ1-5; D uncertain. Germline V gene data show CDR1 as MNHEY and CDR2 as SMNVEV (reference sequence). The CDR3 runs 14 residues. V gave up 7 bases and J gave up 3 bases, with 13 bases separating them. DNA of the CDR3: TGTGCCAGCAAATTACTGGGGAACAATCAGCCCCAGCATTTT. It specifies CASKLLGNNQPQHF.

The rearrangement links TRBV6-5 to TRBJ2-7; TRBD1 aligns across 9 bases. Germline CDR1 and CDR2: MNHEY and SVGAGI. The V gene end was trimmed by 4 bases and the J gene end by 5 bases; junction bases not matched to a gene: 6. The CDR3 sequence is 14 residues long. The CDR3 region has the DNA TGTGCCAGCAGTTCCCCCGGGACAGGGCACGAGCAGTACTTC. Residues: CASSSPGTGHEQYF.

J is TRBJ2-7 and V is TRBV28, with 9 bases lining up with TRBD2. The germline V gene has CDR1 MDHEN and CDR2 SYDVKM. V was clipped by 10 bases and J by 3 bases; unmatched bases: 13. The CDR3 has 15 residues. CDR3 sequence (DNA): TGTGCCACCGTCCCCTTAGCGGGAGACTTCTACGAGCAGTACTTC. It translates to CATVPLAGDFYEQYF. The whole variable domain, remainder taken from reference TRBV28 and TRBJ2-7, is DVKVTQSSRYLVKRTGEKVFLECVQDMDHENMFWYRQDPGLGLRLIYFSYDVKMKEKGDIPEGYSVSREKKERFSLILESASTNQTSMYLCATVPLAGDFYEQYFGPGTRLTVT.

This chain links TRBV11-1 with TRBJ2-3; TRBD1 aligns across 8 bases. The CDR3 covers 15 residues. V dropped 3 bases and J dropped 0; count of bases not matched to a gene: 2. From germline, CDR1 is SGHAT and CDR2 FQDESV (reference sequence). CDR3 region: CASSFPGGSTDTQYF. DNA of the CDR3: TGTGCCAGCAGCTTCCCAGGGGGCAGCACAGATACGCAGTATTTT.

This chain links TRBV4-1 with TRBJ2-1; the D is unclear. CDR1 MGHRA and CDR2 YSYEKL come from the germline V gene. V was pared by 4 bases and J by 2 bases, with 12 bases between. The CDR3 runs to 15 residues. Written as DNA, the CDR3 is TGCGCCAGCAGCCCCGACTTCTCGGCCTACAATGAGCAGTTCTTC. Translated: CASSPDFSAYNEQFF.

This chain links TRBV7-8 with TRBJ1-2; possible D gene TRBD1, 6 bases. The V gene's germline CDR1 is SGHVS and CDR2 FQNEAQ. The CDR3 consists of 13 residues. The ends were cut back, 5 bases at V and 2 bases at J, with 9 bases in the middle. This CDR3 is CASSNRDNYGYTF. CDR3 DNA sequence: TGTGCCAGCAGCAACAGGGACAACTATGGCTACACCTTC.

This clone showed up just once. The rearrangement links TRBV5-1 to TRBJ1-1, with D perhaps TRBD1 (6 bases). The V end was cut by 7 bases, the J end by 1 base, with 23 bases between. The CDR3 sequence is 17 residues long. Germline V CDR1 and CDR2: SGHRS, YFSETQ. The chain's CDR3 is CASQPWIYMGQNTEAFF. Written as DNA, the CDR3 is TGCGCCAGCCAACCTTGGATATATATGGGACAGAACACTGAAGCTTTCTTT.

The chain has TRBV11-2 and TRBJ2-7, with D possibly being TRBD2 (5 bases). The CDR3 length is 11 residues. Germline V gene lookup returns CDR1 SGHAT and CDR2 FQNNGV. V was shortened by 1 base and J by 7 bases, with 5 bases between the two germline ends. The CDR3 here is CASSLGTEQYF. CDR3 nucleotide sequence: TGTGCCAGCAGCTTAGGGACTGAGCAGTACTTC.

The chain joins TRBV27 to TRBJ2-2; TRBD1 matches at 9 bases. The CDR3 is made up of 14 amino acids. CDR1 and CDR2 from the germline V gene are MNHEY and SMNVEV (reference sequence). Losses at the gene ends were 9 bases for V and 4 bases for J; bases not matched to a gene: 6. CDR3 in amino acids: CASKQGAGTGELFF. Here the CDR3 DNA reads TGTGCCAGTAAACAGGGGGCAGGCACCGGGGAGCTGTTTTTT.

The chain recombines TRBV2 with TRBJ2-1, with D tentatively TRBD2 (5 bases). Germline CDR1 is SNHLY and CDR2 is FYNNEI. The CDR3 consists of 13 residues. V lost 5 bases, J lost 4 bases, and 9 bases lay in between. The CDR3 reads CASSTGLYNEQFF. In DNA form, the CDR3 reads TGTGCCAGCAGTACCGGACTGTACAATGAGCAGTTCTTC.

The V and J genes are TRBV5-1 and TRBJ1-1, with 9 bases fitting TRBD1. CDR1 is SGHRS and CDR2 is YFSETQ in the germline V gene. V lost 3 bases and J lost 7; bases outside the gene matches: 4. This CDR3 contains 13 residues. The CDR3 is CASSYRGPSEAFF. In DNA, the CDR3 is TGCGCCAGCAGCTACAGGGGGCCGAGTGAAGCTTTCTTT.

A note on this clone: Other DNA sequences in this specimen translate into the identical CDR3. CDR3 loop: CASSPGLSYEQYF. DNA of the CDR3: TGTGCCAGCAGCCCCGGACTGTCCTACGAGCAGTACTTC. The chain combines TRBV11-3 with TRBJ2-7, with D maybe TRBD2 (5 bases). Germline V lookup: CDR1 SGHNT, CDR2 YENEEA. V shed 5 bases and J shed 1 base, with 9 bases lying between them. This CDR3 comprises 13 residues. The full variable domain, with the rest looked up from reference TRBV11-3 and TRBJ2-7, is EAGVVQSPRYKIIEKKQPVAFWCNPISGHNTLYWYLQNLGQGPELLIRYENEEAVDDSQLPKDRFSAERLKGVDSTLKIQPAELGDSAVYLCASSPGLSYEQYFGPGTRLTVT.

The count of this clone is one. The V and J genes are TRBV29-1 and TRBJ2-7; TRBD1 is a possible D gene (7 bases). This CDR3 contains 12 residues. Trimming cost V 6 bases and J 9 bases, with 18 bases left between them. The germline V gene has CDR1 SQVTM and CDR2 ANQGSEA. Here the CDR3 reads CSVDITGEVQYF. The CDR3 DNA follows: TGCAGCGTAGACATTACAGGGGAGGTGCAGTACTTC.

The rearrangement uses TRBV29-1 and TRBJ2-2; 9 bases align to TRBD2. The trim removed 3 bases at V and 1 base at J, leaving 6 bases unmatched. The germline V gene has CDR1 SQVTM and CDR2 ANQGSEA. The CDR3 loop spans 16 amino acids. The CDR3 coding sequence is TGCAGCGTTGAGGAGACTAGCGGCGAGAACACCGGGGAGCTGTTTTTT. Its protein product is CSVEETSGENTGELFF.

This clone was observed once. The chain is built from TRBV7-9 and TRBJ1-1; TRBD1 matches 9 bases. V dropped 5 bases and J dropped 1; count of bases not matched to a gene: 5. The CDR3 extends over 15 amino acids. Germline V gives CDR1 SEHNR, CDR2 FQNEAQ (reference sequence). The CDR3 bases are TGTGCCAGCAGCCCCCCGGACAGGGGGAACACTGAAGCTTTCTTT. It encodes CASSPPDRGNTEAFF.